This T cell receptor (beta chain) is from a study of cytomegalovirus exposure and HLA in healthy donors. Findings of the study overall: Most subjects' HLA-A and HLA-B alleles were reportedly predicted from TCR beta sequences. Among the sequence variants, a highly shared cluster was likely an artifact of sequencing.

The PCR contained 60 Vbeta and 13 Jbeta primers. Only in-frame clones appear in the TCRdb table, and some are missing; sequencing was by immunoSEQ multiplex PCR. This sample carries approximately 160,000 clones, about four fifths of them seen once, and the ten largest clones take 6.5% to 8.5%. V lost 4 bases and J 4 bases, leaving 13 bases between the germline ends. CDR1 and CDR2 from the germline V gene are SGHNT and YYREEE (reference sequence). CDR3 size: 14 residues. Donors counted as nominally healthy when sampled, yet unrecorded immune exposures were likely. In regard to this clone: Antigen unknown.

This clonotype was obtained from a man aged 25-45 years in good health and CMV-seropositive. The material sequenced was PBMCs. This chain links TRBV5-4 with TRBJ2-3, with TRBD2 as a possible D gene (6 bases). The CDR3 loop is CASSPGLSPDTQYF. The CDR3 coding sequence is TGTGCCAGCAGCCCGGGACTTAGCCCAGATACGCAGTATTTT.